This T cell receptor (beta chain) was found in a study of shared clonotypes between healthy human individuals. Study outcomes and limitations: The small donor group covered limited genetic and exposure diversity.

An assay was performed, and its level was deep. The assay was immunoSEQ multiplex PCR, and TCRdb's table has in-frame clones only and misses some. The table lists around 300,000 clones, 80% to 90% of them singletons. Germline V gene sequence: CDR1 MNHEY, CDR2 SVGAGI. Trimming took 0 bases from V and 7 from J, leaving 13 bases between them. This CDR3 has 14 amino acids. On this clone: Antigen unknown.

The rearrangement uses TRBV6-5 and TRBJ2-7; D is unclear. Sequencing was carried out using memory CD8+ T cells sorted from blood. Subset described: CD45RO+ cells pooled with CCR7-negative TemRA cells. This TCR derives from a man aged 18 to 30 in good health. The CDR3 sequence is CASSYSIADKEQYF. DNA for the CDR3: TGTGCCAGCAGTTACTCGATAGCCGACAAAGAGCAGTACTTC.